These T cell receptor beta chains were read from a single sample in a study of T-cell reconstitution after alpha-beta-depleted transplantation in children. TCRdb redid the calling of the PCR reads with MiXCR, one entry per CDR3 protein. The repertoire holds over 200,000 distinct CDR3 sequences, with approximately 11% as singletons. The sequences come from PBMCs, collected before TCRalphabeta/CD19-depleted stem cell transplant. Receptors originate from a child younger than two with acute myeloid leukemia, due to receive a stem cell transplant. Each CDR3 is given with its conserved first and last residue. The D gene is left open where the match is weak. Clone size is given for some rows only: seen once, a few or many times, or a class if the clone is expanded.

j_call: TRBJ1-2; v_call: TRBV7-8; d_call: NA; clone_size: many; cdr3_nt: TGTGCCAGCAGCCCTCAATACAGGGAGGAGAGCTATGGCTACACCTTC; cdr3_aa: CASSPQYREESYGYTF
j_call: TRBJ2-7; v_call: TRBV5-6; d_call: NA; clone_size: many; cdr3_nt: TGTGCCAGCAGCTTGGTGGGGGGTGAAACCTACGAGCAGTACTTC; cdr3_aa: CASSLVGGETYEQYF
j_call: TRBJ1-2; v_call: TRBV7-8; d_call: NA; clone_size: NA; cdr3_nt: TGTGCCAGCAGCTTAGCCCAAGGGACGGATGGCTACACCTTC; cdr3_aa: CASSLAQGTDGYTF
j_call: TRBJ2-1; v_call: TRBV18; d_call: TRBD2; clone_size: NA; cdr3_nt: TGTGCCAGCTCACCCGGACTAGCTGAGGAGCAGTTCTTC; cdr3_aa: CASSPGLAEEQFF
j_call: TRBJ1-2; v_call: TRBV29-1; d_call: TRBD1; clone_size: many; cdr3_nt: TGCAGCGTTCACCCCGGACAGGGAGGGTACTATGGCTACACCTTC; cdr3_aa: CSVHPGQGGYYGYTF
j_call: TRBJ1-1; v_call: TRBV5-5; d_call: NA; clone_size: many; cdr3_nt: TGTGCCAGCAGCTCACTCCAGAGTACTGAAGCTTTCTTT; cdr3_aa: CASSSLQSTEAFF
j_call: TRBJ1-5; v_call: TRBV20-1; d_call: NA; clone_size: many; cdr3_nt: TGCAGCGCTAGTCGGGACAGCAATCAGCCCCAGCATTTT; cdr3_aa: CSASRDSNQPQHF
j_call: TRBJ1-3; v_call: TRBV7-8; d_call: NA; clone_size: many; cdr3_nt: TGTGCCAGCAGCTTAGAGGTGGGGGTCCGCTTCTCTGGAAACACCATATATTTT; cdr3_aa: CASSLEVGVRFSGNTIYF
j_call: TRBJ2-3; v_call: TRBV6-6; d_call: NA; clone_size: many; cdr3_nt: TGTGCCAGCGGCCTTTCGACTAGTAGCACAGATACGCAGTATTTT; cdr3_aa: CASGLSTSSTDTQYF
j_call: TRBJ1-1; v_call: TRBV20-1; d_call: TRBD1; clone_size: many; cdr3_nt: TGCAGTGCTAGGGAGGCCAGGGGGCGATACACTGAAGCTTTCTTT; cdr3_aa: CSAREARGRYTEAFF
j_call: TRBJ2-7; v_call: TRBV5-1; d_call: NA; clone_size: many; cdr3_nt: TGCGCCAGCAGCTGGCAGGGGAGGGGCGAGCAGTACTTC; cdr3_aa: CASSWQGRGEQYF
j_call: TRBJ2-7; v_call: TRBV7-6; d_call: TRBD2; clone_size: few; cdr3_nt: TGTGCCAGCAGGTCAGCGGGGGCCTCCTACGAGCAGTACTTC; cdr3_aa: CASRSAGASYEQYF
j_call: TRBJ2-1; v_call: TRBV20-1; d_call: TRBD2; clone_size: many; cdr3_nt: TGCAGTGCTAGAGAAACTAGCGGGGGGGCCGCTGAGCAGTTCTTC; cdr3_aa: CSARETSGGAAEQFF
j_call: TRBJ2-1; v_call: TRBV27; d_call: NA; clone_size: many; cdr3_nt: TGTGCCAGCAGTTTGTTAGCGGCCTACTACAATGAGCAGTTCTTC; cdr3_aa: CASSLLAAYYNEQFF
j_call: TRBJ1-3; v_call: TRBV11-3; d_call: NA; clone_size: many; cdr3_nt: TGTGCCAGCAGCTTAGCCCCATTCCCCTCCTCTGGAAACACCATATATTTT; cdr3_aa: CASSLAPFPSSGNTIYF
j_call: TRBJ1-5; v_call: TRBV28; d_call: TRBD1; clone_size: many; cdr3_nt: TGTGCCAGCAGTCCCCCGGACAGGGTAAATCAGCCCCAGCATTTT; cdr3_aa: CASSPPDRVNQPQHF
j_call: TRBJ2-1; v_call: TRBV4-3; d_call: NA; clone_size: many; cdr3_nt: TGCGCCAGCAGCCAAGATCCTCGCACCTTCAATGAGCAGTTCTTC; cdr3_aa: CASSQDPRTFNEQFF
j_call: TRBJ1-1; v_call: TRBV6-6; d_call: NA; clone_size: many; cdr3_nt: TGTGCCAGCAGTTCCCTTACCACTGAAGCTTTCTTT; cdr3_aa: CASSSLTTEAFF
j_call: TRBJ1-5; v_call: TRBV5-1; d_call: TRBD1; clone_size: NA; cdr3_nt: TGCGCCAGCAGCTTTACAGGGGCAGGTCAGCCCCAGCATTTT; cdr3_aa: CASSFTGAGQPQHF
j_call: TRBJ2-6; v_call: TRBV12-3/TRBV12-4; d_call: TRBD1; clone_size: NA; cdr3_nt: TGTGCCAGCACCGCCACAGGGGCTGGGGCCAACGTCCTGACTTTC; cdr3_aa: CASTATGAGANVLTF
j_call: TRBJ2-4; v_call: TRBV3-1; d_call: NA; clone_size: many; cdr3_nt: TGTGCCAGCAGCCAAGTTGAAGGATATTACTGGGACATTCAGTACTTC; cdr3_aa: CASSQVEGYYWDIQYF
j_call: TRBJ2-3; v_call: TRBV7-6; d_call: NA; clone_size: many; cdr3_nt: TGTGCCAGCAGCTTAGAGACGGTCCGCACAGATACGCAGTATTTT; cdr3_aa: CASSLETVRTDTQYF
j_call: TRBJ2-1; v_call: TRBV7-9; d_call: NA; clone_size: few; cdr3_nt: TGTGCCAGCAGCCTAGGGACGGGAACTGCCAATGAGCAGTTCTTC; cdr3_aa: CASSLGTGTANEQFF
j_call: TRBJ2-1; v_call: TRBV12-3/TRBV12-4; d_call: TRBD2; clone_size: many; cdr3_nt: TGTGCCAGCAGTCCCGGACTAGCCCACAATGAGCAGTTCTTC; cdr3_aa: CASSPGLAHNEQFF
j_call: TRBJ2-3; v_call: TRBV24-1; d_call: NA; clone_size: many; cdr3_nt: TGTGCCACCAGTCATCCGGGCGGGATAGGAGATACGCAGTATTTT; cdr3_aa: CATSHPGGIGDTQYF
j_call: TRBJ2-4; v_call: TRBV5-1; d_call: TRBD1; clone_size: many; cdr3_nt: TGCGCCAGCAGCTCACCGACAGGGGATAGAAAAAACATTCAGTACTTC; cdr3_aa: CASSSPTGDRKNIQYF
j_call: TRBJ2-5; v_call: TRBV6-1; d_call: NA; clone_size: many; cdr3_nt: TGTGCCAGCAGCGAACAGGCCCAAGAGACCCAGTACTTC; cdr3_aa: CASSEQAQETQYF
j_call: TRBJ2-1; v_call: TRBV20-1; d_call: TRBD2; clone_size: many; cdr3_nt: TGCAGTGCTCGCATAGCGGGGGTTTACAATGAGCAGTTCTTC; cdr3_aa: CSARIAGVYNEQFF
j_call: TRBJ2-7; v_call: TRBV3-1; d_call: NA; clone_size: NA; cdr3_nt: TGTGCCAGCTGCCAAGGGGGGGCCTTACGGGCCCTCTACGAGCAGTACTTC; cdr3_aa: CASCQGGALRALYEQYF
j_call: TRBJ2-5; v_call: TRBV5-1; d_call: NA; clone_size: many; cdr3_nt: TGCGCCAGCAGCCTAATAGAGTACACCCAAGAGACCCAGTACTTC; cdr3_aa: CASSLIEYTQETQYF
j_call: TRBJ2-5; v_call: TRBV4-1; d_call: NA; clone_size: many; cdr3_nt: TGCGCCAGCGGGGGGACCCTCAGCGAGACCCAGTACTTC; cdr3_aa: CASGGTLSETQYF
j_call: TRBJ2-3; v_call: TRBV18; d_call: NA; clone_size: few; cdr3_nt: TGTGCCAGCTCACCGGACGGAGCTACGCAGTATTTT; cdr3_aa: CASSPDGATQYF
j_call: TRBJ2-5; v_call: TRBV5-1; d_call: NA; clone_size: many; cdr3_nt: TGCGCCAGCAGCTATCGGGACAAAGAAGAGACCCAGTACTTC; cdr3_aa: CASSYRDKEETQYF
j_call: TRBJ1-2; v_call: TRBV28; d_call: TRBD1; clone_size: few; cdr3_nt: TGTGCCACCCAAAGGGACAGCAATTCCTATGGCTACACCTTC; cdr3_aa: CATQRDSNSYGYTF
j_call: TRBJ1-1; v_call: TRBV30; d_call: NA; clone_size: NA; cdr3_nt: TGTGCCTGGTTGCCGGGAGTGAACACTGAAGCTTTCTTT; cdr3_aa: CAWLPGVNTEAFF
j_call: TRBJ1-5; v_call: TRBV20-1; d_call: NA; clone_size: many; cdr3_nt: TGCAGTGCTACGACCGGAGGAGGTCAGCCCCAGCATTTT; cdr3_aa: CSATTGGGQPQHF
j_call: TRBJ2-3; v_call: TRBV10-1; d_call: NA; clone_size: few; cdr3_nt: TGCGCCAGCAGTGAGGGGGGGCGAAGGACAGATACGCAGTATTTT; cdr3_aa: CASSEGGRRTDTQYF
j_call: TRBJ1-1; v_call: TRBV29-1; d_call: NA; clone_size: many; cdr3_nt: TGCAGCACCGAGAGCCTCGAAGCTTTCTTT; cdr3_aa: CSTESLEAFF
j_call: TRBJ1-6; v_call: TRBV28; d_call: TRBD1; clone_size: many; cdr3_nt: TGTGCCAGCAGTTTTCGGGACAGAGATAATTCACCCCTCCACTTT; cdr3_aa: CASSFRDRDNSPLHF
j_call: TRBJ2-1; v_call: TRBV6-1; d_call: NA; clone_size: many; cdr3_nt: TGTGCCAGCAGTGCTATAAGGGCTGAGCAGTTCTTC; cdr3_aa: CASSAIRAEQFF
j_call: TRBJ2-7; v_call: TRBV7-2; d_call: TRBD2; clone_size: many; cdr3_nt: TGTGCCAGCAGCGGCCCCTTGGGCGGGAGTTCCTACGAGCAGTACTTC; cdr3_aa: CASSGPLGGSSYEQYF
j_call: TRBJ2-2; v_call: TRBV10-3; d_call: NA; clone_size: many; cdr3_nt: TGTGCCATCCGAAATCCGGGGACGGGCACCGGGGAGCTGTTTTTT; cdr3_aa: CAIRNPGTGTGELFF
j_call: TRBJ1-2; v_call: TRBV10-3; d_call: NA; clone_size: many; cdr3_nt: TGTGCCATCAGTGACCTAGCCTATGGCTACACCTTC; cdr3_aa: CAISDLAYGYTF
j_call: TRBJ1-1; v_call: TRBV28; d_call: TRBD1; clone_size: many; cdr3_nt: TGTGCCACCTGGACAGGACCGAACACTGAAGCTTTCTTT; cdr3_aa: CATWTGPNTEAFF
j_call: TRBJ2-1; v_call: TRBV20-1; d_call: TRBD2; clone_size: many; cdr3_nt: TGCAGTGCTAGAGTGGGTAGCGGGGGGGCCCACAATGAGCAGTTCTTC; cdr3_aa: CSARVGSGGAHNEQFF